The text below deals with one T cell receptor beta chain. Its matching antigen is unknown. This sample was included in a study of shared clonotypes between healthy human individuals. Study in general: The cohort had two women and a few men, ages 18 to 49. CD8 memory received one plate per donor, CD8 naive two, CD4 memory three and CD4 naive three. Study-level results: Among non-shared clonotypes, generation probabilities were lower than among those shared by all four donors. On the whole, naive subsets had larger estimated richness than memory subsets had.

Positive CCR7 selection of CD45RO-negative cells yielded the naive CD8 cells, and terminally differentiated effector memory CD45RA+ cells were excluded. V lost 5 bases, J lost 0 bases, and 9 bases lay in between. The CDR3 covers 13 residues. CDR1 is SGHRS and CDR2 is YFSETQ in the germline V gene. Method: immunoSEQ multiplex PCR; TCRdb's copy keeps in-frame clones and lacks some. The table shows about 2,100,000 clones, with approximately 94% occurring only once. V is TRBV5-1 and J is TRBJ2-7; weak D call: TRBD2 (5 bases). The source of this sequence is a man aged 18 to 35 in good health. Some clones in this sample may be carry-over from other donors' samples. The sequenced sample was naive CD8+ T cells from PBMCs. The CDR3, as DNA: TGCGCCAGCAGAGGCGGGTCCTCCTACGAGCAGTACTTC. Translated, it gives CASRGGSSYEQYF.